The clone carrying this T cell receptor (beta chain) was counted a few times. This CDR3 comprises 13 residues. CDR1 is KGHSH and CDR2 is LQKENI in the germline V gene. V was cut by 3 bases and J by 7 bases, with 12 bases left in between. This entry comes from a study of T cells in Graves' hyperthyroidism and ophthalmopathy. RNA transcripts were the template for amplifying TCR beta CDR3 regions. With the HTBI primer set, the TCR CDR3 went through a first round of RT-PCR. Each CDR3 protein is one row after TCRdb ran MiXCR on the multiplex PCR reads. The sample carries around 500,000 distinct CDR3 sequences, approximately 23% recorded once.

Sequencing was performed on blood. The receptor was isolated from a woman between 65 and 79 years old with Graves' ophthalmopathy. The J gene is TRBJ1-2, the V gene TRBV18, with TRBD1 as a possible D gene (6 bases). The CDR3 nucleotides are TGTGCCAGCTCACCCTCGCAGGGGACTGGCTACACCTTC. This codes for CASSPSQGTGYTF.